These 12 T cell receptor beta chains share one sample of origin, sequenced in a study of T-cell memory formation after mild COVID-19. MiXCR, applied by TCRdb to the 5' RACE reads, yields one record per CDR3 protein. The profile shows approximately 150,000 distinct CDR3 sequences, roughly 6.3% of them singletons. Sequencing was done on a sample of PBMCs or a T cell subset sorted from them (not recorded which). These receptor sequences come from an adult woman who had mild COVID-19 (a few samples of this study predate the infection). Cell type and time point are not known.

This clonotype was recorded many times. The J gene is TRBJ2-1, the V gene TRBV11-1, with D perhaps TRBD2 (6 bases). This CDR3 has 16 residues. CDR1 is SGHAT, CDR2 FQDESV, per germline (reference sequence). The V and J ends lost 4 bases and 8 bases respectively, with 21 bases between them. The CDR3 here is CASSSAGRGGLYEQFF. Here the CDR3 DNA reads TGTGCCAGCAGCTCCGCGGGGAGAGGTGGTCTATATGAGCAGTTCTTC.

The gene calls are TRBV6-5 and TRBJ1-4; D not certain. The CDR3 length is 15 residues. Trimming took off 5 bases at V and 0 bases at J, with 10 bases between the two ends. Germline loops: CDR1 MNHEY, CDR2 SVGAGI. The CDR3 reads CASSLRQATNEKLFF. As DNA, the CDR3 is TGTGCCAGCAGTCTGCGACAAGCAACTAATGAAAAACTGTTTTTT.

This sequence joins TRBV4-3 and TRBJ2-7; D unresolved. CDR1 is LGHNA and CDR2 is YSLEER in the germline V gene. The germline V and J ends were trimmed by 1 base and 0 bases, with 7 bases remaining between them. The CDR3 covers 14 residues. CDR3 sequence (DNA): TGCGCCAGCAGCCAAGGGGCCAGCTCCTACGAGCAGTACGTC. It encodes CASSQGASSYEQYV.

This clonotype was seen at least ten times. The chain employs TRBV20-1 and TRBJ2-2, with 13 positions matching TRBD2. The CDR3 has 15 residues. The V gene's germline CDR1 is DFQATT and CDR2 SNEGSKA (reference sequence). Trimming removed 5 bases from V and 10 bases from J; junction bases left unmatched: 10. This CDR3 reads CSARQAGTSGVELFF. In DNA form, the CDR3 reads TGCAGTGCTCGTCAAGCCGGGACTAGCGGGGTGGAGCTGTTTTTT.

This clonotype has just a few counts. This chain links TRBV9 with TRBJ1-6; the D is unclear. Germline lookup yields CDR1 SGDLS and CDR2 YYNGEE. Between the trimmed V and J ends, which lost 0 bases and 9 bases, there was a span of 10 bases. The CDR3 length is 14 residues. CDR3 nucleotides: TGTGCCAGCAGCGTAGGAGGAGGGTCTTCACCCCTCCACTTT. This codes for CASSVGGGSSPLHF.

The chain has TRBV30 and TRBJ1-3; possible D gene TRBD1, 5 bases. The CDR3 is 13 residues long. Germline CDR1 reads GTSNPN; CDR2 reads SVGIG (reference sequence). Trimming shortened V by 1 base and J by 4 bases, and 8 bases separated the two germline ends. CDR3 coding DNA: TGTGCCTGGAGTGGGGGGGGAGGAAACACCATATATTTT. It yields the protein CAWSGGGGNTIYF.

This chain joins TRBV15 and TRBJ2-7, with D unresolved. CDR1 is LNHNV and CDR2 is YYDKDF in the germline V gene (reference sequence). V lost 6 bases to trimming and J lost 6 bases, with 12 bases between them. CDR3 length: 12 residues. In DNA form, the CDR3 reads TGTGCCACCAGTGAACAGTGGGGCGAGCAGTACTTC. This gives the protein CATSEQWGEQYF.

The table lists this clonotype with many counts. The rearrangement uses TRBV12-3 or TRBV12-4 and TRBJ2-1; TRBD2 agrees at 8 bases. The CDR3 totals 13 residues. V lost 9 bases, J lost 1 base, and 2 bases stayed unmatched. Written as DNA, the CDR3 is TGTGCCAGTACTAGCGGTTCCTACAATGAGCAGTTCTTC. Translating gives CASTSGSYNEQFF.

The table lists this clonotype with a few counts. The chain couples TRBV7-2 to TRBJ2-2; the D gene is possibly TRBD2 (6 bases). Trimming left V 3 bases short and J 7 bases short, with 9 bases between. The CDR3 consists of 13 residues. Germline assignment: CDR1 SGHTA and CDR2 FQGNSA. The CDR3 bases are TGTGCCAGCAGCTTTCGGAGGGGCGGGGAGCTGTTTTTT. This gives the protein CASSFRRGGELFF.

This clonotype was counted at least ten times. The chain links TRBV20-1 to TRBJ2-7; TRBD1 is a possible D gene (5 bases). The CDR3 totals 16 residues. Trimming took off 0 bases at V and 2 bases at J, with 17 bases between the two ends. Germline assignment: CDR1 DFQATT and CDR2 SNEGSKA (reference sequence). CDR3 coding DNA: TGCAGTGCTAGAGATCAGGGTGCCGTCCCTCCCTACGAGCAGTACTTC. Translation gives CSARDQGAVPPYEQYF.

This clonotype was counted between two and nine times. The CDR3 protein is CSAREPQEPNQPQHF. In nucleotides, the CDR3 is TGCAGTGCTAGAGAGCCTCAGGAGCCCAATCAGCCCCAGCATTTT. V gene TRBV20-1 combines with J gene TRBJ1-5; D gene uncertain. The CDR3 consists of 15 residues. Germline V gene lookup returns CDR1 DFQATT and CDR2 SNEGSKA (reference sequence). Trimming pared 0 bases from V and 3 bases from J, leaving 12 bases between.

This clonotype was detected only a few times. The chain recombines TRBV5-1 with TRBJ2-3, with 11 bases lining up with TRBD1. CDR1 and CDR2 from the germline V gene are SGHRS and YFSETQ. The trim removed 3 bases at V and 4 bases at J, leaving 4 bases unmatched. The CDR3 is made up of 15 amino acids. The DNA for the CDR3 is TGCGCCAGCAGCTCCGGGACAGGGGGTTCAGATACGCAGTATTTT. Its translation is CASSSGTGGSDTQYF. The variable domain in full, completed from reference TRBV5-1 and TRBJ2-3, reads KAGVTQTPRYLIKTRGQQVTLSCSPISGHRSVSWYQQTPGQGLQFLFEYFSETQRNKGNFPGRFSGRQFSNSRSEMNVSTLELGDSALYLCASSSGTGGSDTQYFGPGTRLTVL.